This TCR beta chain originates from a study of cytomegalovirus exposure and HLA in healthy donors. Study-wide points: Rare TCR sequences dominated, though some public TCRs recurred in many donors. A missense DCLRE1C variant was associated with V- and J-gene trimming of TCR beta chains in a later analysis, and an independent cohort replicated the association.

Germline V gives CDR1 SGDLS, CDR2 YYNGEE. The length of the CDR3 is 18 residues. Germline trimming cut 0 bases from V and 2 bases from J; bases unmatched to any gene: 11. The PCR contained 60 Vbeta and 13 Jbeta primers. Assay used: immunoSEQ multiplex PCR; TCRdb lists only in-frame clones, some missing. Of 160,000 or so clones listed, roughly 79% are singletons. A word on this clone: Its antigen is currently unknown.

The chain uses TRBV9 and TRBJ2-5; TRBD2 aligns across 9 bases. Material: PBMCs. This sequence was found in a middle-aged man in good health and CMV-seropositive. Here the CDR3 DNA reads TGTGCCAGCAGCGTAGGGAGGCTAGCGGGAAGGGTGCAAGAGACCCAGTACTTC. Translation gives CASSVGRLAGRVQETQYF.